Below, 24 T cell receptor beta chains from the same sample are listed, as sequenced in a study of blood T cell repertoires in COVID-19. The protocol was immunoSEQ multiplex PCR, while the TCRdb copy is restricted to in-frame clones and leaves out a portion. The table has about 150,000 clones, approximately 84% seen once. The specimen sequenced was peripheral blood. The receptors shown here come from a woman in her fifties or sixties with COVID-19, enrolled during active disease.

The rearrangement joins TRBV28 to TRBJ1-1, with D perhaps matching TRBD1 (6 bases). Germline lookup yields CDR1 MDHEN and CDR2 SYDVKM. Trimming pared 4 bases from V and 0 bases from J, leaving 15 bases between. The CDR3 loop spans 16 amino acids. The CDR3 loop is CASSSSRGGMNTEAFF. The DNA for the CDR3 is TGTGCCAGCAGTTCCTCAAGGGGGGGAATGAACACTGAAGCTTTCTTT.

This clone showed up just a few times. Here the CDR3 reads CASRIDGIYNEQFF. CDR3 sequence (DNA): TGTGCCAGCAGAATAGACGGGATTTACAATGAGCAGTTCTTC. The chain uses TRBV6-6 and TRBJ2-1, with TRBD2 as a possible D gene (5 bases). The ends were cut back, 6 bases at V and 4 bases at J, with 13 bases in the middle. The CDR3 sequence is 14 residues long. Looked up from germline, CDR1 is MNHNY and CDR2 is SVGAGI (reference sequence).

CDR3 sequence reads: CASSLRHKNTEAFF. The CDR3 coding sequence is TGTGCCAGCAGCTTGCGTCACAAGAACACTGAAGCTTTCTTT. This rearrangement joins TRBV5-6 to TRBJ1-1, with unresolved D. Germline loops: CDR1 SGHDT, CDR2 YYEEEE. The CDR3 has 14 amino acids. Trimming left V 1 base short and J 1 base short, with 8 bases between.

The V call is TRBV25-1, the J call TRBJ2-2; tentative D call: TRBD1 (6 bases). V shed 2 bases and J shed 4 bases, with 14 bases lying between them. The CDR3 extends over 16 amino acids. Germline CDR1 and CDR2: MGHDK and SYGVNS. The CDR3 coding sequence is TGTGCCAGCAGTGAACGAGGGGGAACGGGCACCGGGGAGCTGTTTTTT. Translation gives CASSERGGTGTGELFF.

V usage is TRBV20-1 and J usage is TRBJ2-7; possibly TRBD1 for D (6 bases). This CDR3 spans 14 amino acids. V dropped 3 bases and J dropped 2 bases, with 14 bases sitting between them. In germline, CDR1 is DFQATT, CDR2 SNEGSKA (reference sequence). The CDR3 bases are TGCAGTGCTAGTTCCCCCAGGGGCGCCTACGAGCAGTACTTC. Its translation is CSASSPRGAYEQYF.

The chain uses TRBV7-7 and TRBJ2-5, with 10 bases aligning to TRBD2. Per germline, CDR1 SSHAT and CDR2 FNYEAQ (reference sequence). V lost 1 base and J lost 5; bases outside the gene matches: 7. The CDR3 covers 16 residues. The CDR3: CASSLVASGGYETQYF. The CDR3 region has the DNA TGTGCCAGCAGCTTAGTGGCTAGCGGGGGATATGAGACCCAGTACTTC.

The chain links TRBV3-1 (or the pseudogene TRBV3-2) to TRBJ1-1, with TRBD1 matching 11 bases. Germline V gene data show CDR1 as LGHDT and CDR2 as YNNKEL (reference sequence). This CDR3 has 16 residues. The ends lost 4 bases at V and 5 bases at J; junction bases unmatched: 9. CDR3 in DNA: TGTGCCAGCAGCCGCTTCGGACAGGGGGCAGTTACTGAAGCTTTCTTT. Protein: CASSRFGQGAVTEAFF.

This clone was observed a handful of times. The CDR3 loop reads CASSLGLAGPVGRSEQFF. As DNA, the CDR3 is TGTGCCAGCAGTCTTGGACTAGCGGGTCCAGTTGGTAGGTCTGAGCAGTTCTTC. The chain uses TRBV3-1 (or the pseudogene TRBV3-2) and TRBJ2-1; 11 bases match TRBD2. The germline CDR1 and CDR2 sequences are LGHDT and YNNKEL (reference sequence). This CDR3 contains 18 residues. V lost 6 bases and J lost 9; bases outside the gene matches: 19.

For the CDR3, the DNA is TGTGCCGCCCGACTAGCGGGAGACACCGGGGAGCTGTTTTTT. The encoded protein is CAARLAGDTGELFF. The chain is built from TRBV10-3 and TRBJ2-2; 12 positions agree with TRBD2. Germline loops: CDR1 ENHRY, CDR2 SYGVKD. V shed 11 bases, J shed 3 bases, and the junction held 4 bases outside the gene matches. The CDR3 contains 14 residues.

This chain links TRBV6-5 with TRBJ1-1; no reliable D call. Germline loops: CDR1 MNHEY, CDR2 SVGAGI. The V end lost 6 bases, the J end lost 6 bases, and 17 bases lay between the germline ends. The CDR3 runs to 14 residues. CDR3 DNA: TGTGCCAGCAGCCAAGGCGGTCGTGGCGCTGAAGCTTTCTTT. Its translation is CASSQGGRGAEAFF.

A few counts support this clone. The genes are TRBV14 and TRBJ2-1; TRBD1 is a possible D gene (5 bases). V was trimmed by 3 bases and J by 10 bases, leaving 16 bases between them. Per germline, CDR1 SGHDN and CDR2 FVKESK. The CDR3 is made up of 14 amino acids. CDR3 sequence reads: CASSQLPVGAEQFF. As DNA, the CDR3 is TGTGCCAGCAGCCAGCTGCCGGTAGGGGCGGAGCAGTTCTTC.

V is TRBV3-1 (or the pseudogene TRBV3-2) and J is TRBJ2-1; 7 nucleotides agree with TRBD2. The CDR3 runs to 15 residues. J lost 8 bases, V lost 0 bases, and 7 bases had no gene match. Germline CDR1 reads LGHDT; CDR2 reads YNNKEL (reference sequence). This CDR3 is CASSQDRGGFHEQFF. Here the CDR3 DNA reads TGTGCCAGCAGCCAAGATCGCGGGGGTTTTCATGAGCAGTTCTTC.

This clone appeared a single time. The sample carries other DNA sequences with the same CDR3. This chain joins TRBV7-3 and TRBJ1-2, with D possibly TRBD1 on 5 matching bases. The germline V gene encodes CDR1 SGHTA and CDR2 FQGTGA. Trimming cost V 2 bases and J 2 bases, with 6 bases left between them. The CDR3 contains 13 residues. CDR3 protein: CASSLDSNYGYTF. For the CDR3, the DNA is TGTGCCAGCAGCTTAGACAGCAACTATGGCTACACCTTC.

The V and J genes are TRBV19 and TRBJ1-3; the D gene is possibly TRBD1 (5 bases). Deletions cut 3 bases from V and 0 bases from J, with 9 bases between. CDR3 length: 15 amino acids. Per the germline V gene, CDR1 is LNHDA and CDR2 is SQIVND (reference sequence). CDR3 protein: CASSMGQSSGNTIYF. CDR3 nucleotide sequence: TGTGCCAGTAGTATGGGGCAGAGCTCTGGAAACACCATATATTTT.

The V and J genes are TRBV10-2 and TRBJ2-7; maybe TRBD1 (7 bases). The CDR3 covers 15 residues. From germline, CDR1 is WSHSY and CDR2 SAAADI. The V gene lost 1 base and the J gene lost 6 bases, with 16 bases spanning the gap. Here the CDR3 DNA reads TGCGCCAGCAGTGAGTTCGTCAGGGGGGCCGGCGAGCAGTACGTC. Its translation is CASSEFVRGAGEQYV.

The J gene is TRBJ2-1, the V gene TRBV4-1, with a tentative D call TRBD2 (5 bases). This CDR3 has 11 residues. Germline CDR1 reads MGHRA; CDR2 reads YSYEKL. The V end lost 8 bases, the J end lost 8 bases, and 10 bases lay between the germline ends. The CDR3 spells CASWTGDEQFF. Written as DNA, the CDR3 is TGCGCCAGCTGGACTGGGGATGAGCAGTTCTTC.

The chain has TRBV6-5 and TRBJ1-2; TRBD1 matches at 8 bases. With 10 bases clipped from V and 4 bases from J, the junction kept 8 bases outside the gene matches. In germline, CDR1 is MNHEY, CDR2 SVGAGI. This CDR3 contains 13 residues. The CDR3 DNA reads as TGTGCCACACAGGGGGTCGGGGCCTATGGCTACACCTTC. Translated, it gives CATQGVGAYGYTF.

A word on this clone: The sample holds other DNA sequences that translate to the same CDR3. J is TRBJ1-3 and V is TRBV3-1 (or the pseudogene TRBV3-2), with D possibly being TRBD1 (5 bases). The germline V gene encodes CDR1 LGHDT and CDR2 YNNKEL (reference sequence). The V and J ends lost 1 base and 7 bases respectively, with 8 bases between them. There are 13 residues in the CDR3. As DNA, the CDR3 is TGTGCCAGCAGCCAAGTGGGGGGGAACACCATATATTTT. Its protein product is CASSQVGGNTIYF.

This rearrangement joins TRBV18 to TRBJ1-5; D unclear. There are 14 residues in the CDR3. Trimming removed 5 bases from V and 0 bases from J, with 8 bases in between. CDR1 is KGHSH, CDR2 LQKENI, per germline. The CDR3 DNA sequence: TGTGCCAGCTCAGCGGTGGATAGCAATCAGCCCCAGCATTTT. Its protein is CASSAVDSNQPQHF.

The V and J genes are TRBV6-5 and TRBJ1-1, with 9 bases identical to TRBD1. This CDR3 spans 13 amino acids. The V gene end was trimmed by 5 bases and the J gene end by 5 bases; junction bases not matched to a gene: 3. Per the germline V gene, CDR1 is MNHEY and CDR2 is SVGAGI. In nucleotides, the CDR3 is TGTGCCAGCAGTCGGGGACAGGGTACTGAAGCTTTCTTT. Its protein product is CASSRGQGTEAFF.

V is TRBV19 and J is TRBJ2-5, with 10 bases identical to TRBD2. V was pared by 3 bases and J by 7 bases, with 8 bases of the junction left unmatched. The CDR3 is 15 residues long. Germline values: CDR1 LNHDA, CDR2 SQIVND (reference sequence). DNA for the CDR3: TGTGCCAGTAGTATCCCAGCGGGAGGGCGGGGGACCCAGTACTTC. Its translation: CASSIPAGGRGTQYF.

The chain carries TRBV9 and TRBJ1-1; no clear D. Germline V lookup: CDR1 SGDLS, CDR2 YYNGEE. The CDR3 is made up of 16 amino acids. V gave up 3 bases and J gave up 1 base, with 16 bases separating them. The CDR3 DNA follows: TGTGCCAGCAGCGCCCGGCTCGGAGAATCGAACACTGAAGCTTTCTTT. This sequence encodes CASSARLGESNTEAFF.

This chain uses TRBV5-4 with TRBJ2-5; D gene unclear. Trimming cost V 2 bases and J 5 bases, with 13 bases left between them. CDR1 and CDR2 from the germline V gene are SGHNT and YYREEE (reference sequence). The length of the CDR3 is 14 residues. CDR3 bases: TGTGCCAGCAGCTTTGATCGGGTTTTGGAGACCCAGTACTTC. Translating gives CASSFDRVLETQYF.

In the case of this clone: Other DNA sequences within the sample encode an identical CDR3. This chain joins TRBV5-4 and TRBJ2-5; TRBD2 matches at 14 bases. CDR3 length equals 16 residues. Germline CDR1 SGHNT, CDR2 YYREEE (reference sequence). J gave up 5 bases and V 0 bases, and 3 bases lay outside the gene matches. The CDR3 protein is CASSLGLAGGQETQYF. CDR3 bases: TGTGCCAGCAGCTTGGGACTAGCGGGGGGGCAGGAGACCCAGTACTTC.